The entry below gives a single TCR beta chain sequence along with its context. The source of the sample is a study of shared clonotypes between healthy human individuals. The table came from immunoSEQ multiplex PCR; TCRdb's copy has only in-frame clones and leaves some out. The sample shows 490,000 or so clones, 79% of them seen only once. The sequence came from a woman in her 40s in good health. Some clones in this sample may be carry-over from other donors' samples. The sample was PBMCs.

CDR3 sequence: CASAGLAGPTFYEQYF. CDR3 in DNA: TGTGCCAGTGCCGGACTAGCGGGACCGACTTTCTACGAGCAGTACTTC. The chain carries TRBV28 and TRBJ2-7; 12 bases line up with TRBD2. After removal of 9 bases from V and 3 bases from J, the junction contained 12 bases not matched to a gene. The V gene's germline CDR1 is MDHEN and CDR2 SYDVKM. The CDR3 is 16 amino acids.